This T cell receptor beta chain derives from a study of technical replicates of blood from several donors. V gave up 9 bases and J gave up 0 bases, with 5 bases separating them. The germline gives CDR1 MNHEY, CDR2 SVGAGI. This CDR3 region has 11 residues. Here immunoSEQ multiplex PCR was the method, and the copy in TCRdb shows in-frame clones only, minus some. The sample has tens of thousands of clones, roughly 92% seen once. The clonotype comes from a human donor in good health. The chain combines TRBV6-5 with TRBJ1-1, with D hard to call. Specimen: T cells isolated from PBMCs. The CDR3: CASVVNTEAFF. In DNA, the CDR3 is TGTGCCAGTGTAGTGAACACTGAAGCTTTCTTT.